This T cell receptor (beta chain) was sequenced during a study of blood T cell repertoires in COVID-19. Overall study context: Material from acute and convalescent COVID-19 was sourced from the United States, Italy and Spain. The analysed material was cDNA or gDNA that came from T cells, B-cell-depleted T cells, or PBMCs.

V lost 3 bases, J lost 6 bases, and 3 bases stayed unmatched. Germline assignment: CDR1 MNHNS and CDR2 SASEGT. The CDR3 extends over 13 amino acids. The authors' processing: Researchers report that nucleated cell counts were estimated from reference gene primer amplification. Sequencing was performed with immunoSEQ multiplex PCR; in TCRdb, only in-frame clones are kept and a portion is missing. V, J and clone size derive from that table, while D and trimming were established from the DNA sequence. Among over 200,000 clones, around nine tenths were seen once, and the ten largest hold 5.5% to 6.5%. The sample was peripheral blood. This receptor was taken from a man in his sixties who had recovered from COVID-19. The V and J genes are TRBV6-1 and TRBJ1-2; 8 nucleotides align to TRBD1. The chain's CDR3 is CASSETGVDGYTF. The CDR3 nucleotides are TGTGCCAGCAGTGAGACAGGGGTTGATGGCTACACCTTC.